The 29 T cell receptor beta chains below come from one sample, sequenced in a study of cytotoxic CD8 clonotypes in ibrutinib-treated CLL. Clones were read by immunoSEQ multiplex PCR, and TCRdb kept only the in-frame ones, dropping some. The table includes 190,000 or so clones, around 72% detected once. The source material was PBMCs, sampled after 24 months of ibrutinib treatment. Receptors were obtained from a human donor with chronic lymphocytic leukemia.

This clone occurred a few times. The genes are TRBV7-9 and TRBJ1-4, with D unresolved. The CDR3 covers 16 residues. Germline CDR1 is SEHNR and CDR2 is FQNEAQ (reference sequence). With 5 bases removed from V and 8 bases from J, the gap between germline ends came to 21 bases. The CDR3 sequence: CASSILNQDRWEKLFF. The CDR3 nucleotides are TGTGCCAGCAGCATCCTAAACCAAGACCGTTGGGAAAAACTGTTTTTT.

CDR3 in amino acids: CAWRSWGRWGDEQFF. In DNA, the CDR3 is TGTGCCTGGAGAAGTTGGGGGCGGTGGGGCGATGAGCAGTTCTTC. The J gene is TRBJ2-1, the V gene TRBV30; perhaps TRBD1 as D (6 bases). The V end lost 3 bases, the J end lost 8 bases, and 20 bases lay between the germline ends. The CDR3 sequence is 15 residues long. Germline V gene lookup returns CDR1 GTSNPN and CDR2 SVGIG (reference sequence).

The chain recombines TRBV27 with TRBJ2-7; D ambiguous. V lost 3 bases, J lost 3 bases, and 9 bases lay in between. Per germline, CDR1 MNHEY and CDR2 SMNVEV (reference sequence). This CDR3 is 13 amino acids long. The CDR3 sequence is CASSFARFYEQYF. DNA of the CDR3: TGTGCCAGCAGTTTCGCTAGATTCTACGAGCAGTACTTC.

This clone was seen repeatedly, ten times or more. Its ends do not fully match the called genes, so a read error is possible. The rearrangement joins TRBV10-3 to TRBJ2-5; D unclear. Germline lookup yields CDR1 ENHRY and CDR2 SYGVKD. The CDR3 runs 14 residues. CDR3 coding DNA: TGTGCCAGCAGTGAAGAGGTATTTCGGCGGACCCAGTACTTC. Its translation: CASSEEVFRRTQYF.

The V gene is TRBV10-1, the J gene TRBJ2-7; D unclear. Trimming took 1 base from V and 3 from J, leaving 4 bases between them. The CDR3 sequence is 12 residues long. CDR1 is WNHNN and CDR2 is SYGVQD in the germline V gene (reference sequence). Written as DNA, the CDR3 is TGCGCCAGCAGTGAGTACGGCTACGAGCAGTACTTC. Residues: CASSEYGYEQYF.

The chain combines TRBV7-2 with TRBJ1-1, with D hard to call. Trimming took 5 bases from V and 0 from J, leaving 10 bases between them. The germline V gene has CDR1 SGHTA and CDR2 FQGNSA. The CDR3 has 14 residues. The CDR3 region has the DNA TGTGCCAGCAGCCGCGGAGGCATGAACACTGAAGCTTTCTTT. Translating gives CASSRGGMNTEAFF.

This clone occurred a few times. The V gene is TRBV28, the J gene TRBJ1-5; D call uncertain. The CDR3 sequence is 13 residues long. Trimming shortened V by 6 bases and J by 7 bases, and 13 bases separated the two germline ends. CDR1 and CDR2 from the germline V gene are MDHEN and SYDVKM. DNA for the CDR3: TGTGCCAGCAGACAACAGAGGCTGCAGCCCCAGCATTTT. It encodes CASRQQRLQPQHF. Together with reference TRBV28 and TRBJ1-5, the CDR3 gives the full variable domain: DVKVTQSSRYLVKRTGEKVFLECVQDMDHENMFWYRQDPGLGLRLIYFSYDVKMKEKGDIPEGYSVSREKKERFSLILESASTNQTSMYLCASRQQRLQPQHFGDGTRLSIL.

The chain recombines TRBV7-2 with TRBJ1-5; D may be TRBD1 (5 bases). This CDR3 has 12 amino acids. Between the trimmed V and J ends, which lost 5 bases and 11 bases, there was a span of 13 bases. Germline V gene sequence: CDR1 SGHTA, CDR2 FQGNSA. The CDR3 DNA sequence: TGTGCCAGCAGCCTAGGGTTAGGGGCCCAGCATTTT. Translated, it gives CASSLGLGAQHF.

The gene calls are TRBV28 and TRBJ2-1; D not certain. The germline gives CDR1 MDHEN, CDR2 SYDVKM. Trimming shortened V by 7 bases and J by 3 bases, and 10 bases separated the two germline ends. The CDR3 is 13 residues long. CDR3 in amino acids: CASTSLHYNEQFF. CDR3 nucleotide sequence: TGTGCCAGCACGAGCTTACACTACAATGAGCAGTTCTTC.

The chain links TRBV7-2 to TRBJ2-1, with D perhaps matching TRBD1 (6 bases). Trimming pared 4 bases from V and 8 bases from J, leaving 30 bases between. The CDR3 contains 19 residues. Germline CDR1 and CDR2: SGHTA and FQGNSA. The chain's CDR3 is CASSSRRTSFEYKGDEQFF. The CDR3 region has the DNA TGTGCCAGCAGCTCCCGTAGGACCTCTTTTGAATACAAGGGGGATGAGCAGTTCTTC.

This chain links TRBV10-3 with TRBJ1-2; 7 bases align to TRBD1. The germline gives CDR1 ENHRY, CDR2 SYGVKD. This CDR3 spans 15 amino acids. V shed 0 bases, J shed 6 bases, and the junction held 7 bases outside the gene matches. The CDR3 nucleotides are TGTGCCATCAGTGAGTCCATGGACAGGTTGAATGGCTACACCTTC. Amino acid sequence: CAISESMDRLNGYTF.

This chain links TRBV2 with TRBJ2-7; D tentatively fits TRBD1 or TRBD2 (5 bases each). Trimming left V 4 bases short and J 6 bases short, with 10 bases between. From germline, CDR1 is SNHLY and CDR2 FYNNEI. This CDR3 comprises 12 residues. CDR3: CASSGGPLEQYF. CDR3 DNA sequence: TGTGCCAGCAGTGGGGGACCCCTCGAGCAGTACTTC.

This chain links TRBV20-1 with TRBJ2-3; D gene ambiguous. Deletions cut 6 bases from V and 5 bases from J, with 9 bases between. The V gene's germline CDR1 is DFQATT and CDR2 SNEGSKA (reference sequence). This CDR3 spans 11 amino acids. This CDR3 is CSATTEDTQYF. CDR3 bases: TGCAGTGCCACGACGGAAGATACGCAGTATTTT.

The chain carries TRBV4-1 and TRBJ2-5, with 8 bases lining up with TRBD1. V lost 2 bases and J lost 2; bases outside the gene matches: 10. Germline V gene data show CDR1 as MGHRA and CDR2 as YSYEKL. There are 17 residues in the CDR3. The chain's CDR3 is CASSQTPGRGRQETQYF. CDR3 nucleotides: TGCGCCAGCAGCCAAACCCCCGGCAGGGGGCGACAAGAGACCCAGTACTTC.

This chain uses TRBV14 with TRBJ2-1, with 11 bases that match TRBD2. Germline trimming cut 2 bases from V and 5 bases from J; bases unmatched to any gene: 2. The CDR3 extends over 15 amino acids. The germline V gene encodes CDR1 SGHDN and CDR2 FVKESK. The DNA for the CDR3 is TGTGCCAGCAGCCAACTGACTAGCGGGGACAATGAGCAGTTCTTC. Amino acids: CASSQLTSGDNEQFF.

J is TRBJ2-3 and V is TRBV27; TRBD2 matches at 14 bases. V shed 6 bases and J 3 bases; nucleotides not matched to a gene: 5. The germline gives CDR1 MNHEY, CDR2 SMNVEV (reference sequence). This CDR3 has 16 residues. The CDR3 here is CASRRRLAGGTDTQYF. The DNA of the CDR3 is TGTGCCAGCAGACGACGACTAGCGGGAGGGACAGATACGCAGTATTTT.

The chain carries TRBV5-1 and TRBJ1-1; D possibly corresponds to TRBD1 (6 bases). V shed 3 bases and J shed 1 base, with 16 bases lying between them. Looked up from germline, CDR1 is SGHRS and CDR2 is YFSETQ. The CDR3 consists of 16 residues. For the CDR3, the DNA is TGCGCCAGCAGCTCCAAGGACAGTACTGGGAACACTGAAGCTTTCTTT. Translation gives CASSSKDSTGNTEAFF.

The V call is TRBV7-9, the J call TRBJ2-3, with 7 positions matching TRBD1. Unmatched junction bases numbered 7, after V lost 5 bases and J lost 2 bases. The CDR3 length is 15 residues. CDR1 is SEHNR and CDR2 is FQNEAQ in the germline V gene (reference sequence). CDR3 in amino acids: CASSPTGQPTDTQYF. Here the CDR3 DNA reads TGTGCCAGCAGCCCAACGGGACAGCCCACAGATACGCAGTATTTT. Variable domain in full (rest from reference TRBV7-9 and TRBJ2-3): DTGVSQNPRHKITKRGQNVTFRCDPISEHNRLYWYRQTLGQGPEFLTYFQNEAQLEKSRLLSDRFSAERPKGSFSTLEIQRTEQGDSAMYLCASSPTGQPTDTQYFGPGTRLTVL.

V and J are TRBV11-3 and TRBJ2-5; no reliable D call. The germline gives CDR1 SGHNT, CDR2 YENEEA. V was trimmed by 5 bases and J by 4 bases, leaving 11 bases between them. The CDR3 has 13 residues. The CDR3 DNA sequence: TGTGCCAGCAGCAGGGCCCTCCGAGAGACCCAGTACTTC. The encoded protein is CASSRALRETQYF.

The rearrangement joins TRBV28 to TRBJ2-1; 7 bases line up with TRBD2. Unmatched junction bases numbered 14, after V lost 8 bases and J lost 1 base. Germline loops: CDR1 MDHEN, CDR2 SYDVKM. This CDR3 spans 17 amino acids. As DNA, the CDR3 is TGTGCCAGCCGAGATGGGGGGGTAACCTCTTCCTACAATGAGCAGTTCTTC. It encodes CASRDGGVTSSYNEQFF.

This chain uses TRBV9 with TRBJ2-7; 15 bases are shared with TRBD2. The CDR3 is 17 amino acids. Germline CDR1 is SGDLS and CDR2 is YYNGEE. V gave up 0 bases and J gave up 3 bases; unmatched junction bases: 4. The CDR3 is CASSVGTSGRARYEQYF. The CDR3 DNA is TGTGCCAGCAGCGTAGGGACTAGCGGGAGGGCCCGCTACGAGCAGTACTTC.

This clone has just a few counts. CDR3 DNA sequence: TGTGCCAGCAGTTTAGGGGAGAATCAGCCCCAGCATTTT. Amino acid sequence: CASSLGENQPQHF. The V gene is TRBV27, the J gene TRBJ1-5; D call uncertain. V lost 2 bases and J lost 4, with 6 bases in between. CDR3 length equals 13 residues. The germline V gene encodes CDR1 MNHEY and CDR2 SMNVEV (reference sequence).

The chain carries TRBV27 and TRBJ2-1; the match to TRBD2 covers 10 bases. The CDR3 runs 18 residues. Germline CDR1 is MNHEY and CDR2 is SMNVEV (reference sequence). J lost 5 bases, V lost 1 base, and 11 bases had no gene match. The CDR3, as DNA: TGTGCCAGCAGTTTATACAGACTAGCGGGCGCCAGTCACAATGAGCAGTTCTTC. This translates into CASSLYRLAGASHNEQFF.

V is TRBV10-3 and J is TRBJ2-7; 8 bases map to TRBD1. The trim removed 4 bases at V and 3 bases at J, leaving 5 bases unmatched. The CDR3 runs 14 residues. Germline V gives CDR1 ENHRY, CDR2 SYGVKD. The CDR3 sequence is CAISGQGRHYEQYF. The CDR3 nucleotides are TGTGCCATCAGTGGACAGGGGAGACACTACGAGCAGTACTTC.

V is TRBV7-2 and J is TRBJ2-2; TRBD1 aligns across 9 bases. The CDR3 is 14 amino acids. J was trimmed by 5 bases and V by 4 bases; bases with no gene match: 2. Germline assignment: CDR1 SGHTA and CDR2 FQGNSA. CDR3 amino acids: CASSWDRETGELFF. The CDR3 region has the DNA TGTGCCAGCAGCTGGGACAGGGAGACCGGGGAGCTGTTTTTT.

This clone was recorded only once. The V call is TRBV10-1, the J call TRBJ1-1, with TRBD1 as a possible D gene (6 bases). The CDR3 length is 15 residues. Trimming left V 2 bases short and J 1 base short, with 11 bases between. In germline, CDR1 is WNHNN, CDR2 SYGVQD (reference sequence). The chain's CDR3 is CASSETGSGNTEAFF. The CDR3 nucleotides read TGCGCCAGCAGTGAGACAGGGTCTGGGAACACTGAAGCTTTCTTT.

V gene TRBV5-1 combines with J gene TRBJ2-7; D is uncertain. Trimming took 0 bases from V and 4 from J, leaving 8 bases between them. The CDR3 is 13 residues long. Germline V CDR1 and CDR2: SGHRS, YFSETQ. DNA of the CDR3: TGCGCCAGCAGCTTGGATGAGGAATACGAGCAGTACTTC. Protein product: CASSLDEEYEQYF.

The chain has TRBV5-6 and TRBJ2-3; D ambiguous. The length of the CDR3 is 13 residues. V dropped 4 bases and J dropped 1 base, with 7 bases sitting between them. Germline V gene data show CDR1 as SGHDT and CDR2 as YYEEEE. In DNA form, the CDR3 reads TGTGCCAGCAGCCGACTTGGCACAGATACGCAGTATTTT. Protein sequence: CASSRLGTDTQYF. Based on the CDR3 plus reference TRBV5-6 and TRBJ2-3, the full variable domain is DAGVTQSPTHLIKTRGQQVTLRCSPKSGHDTVSWYQQALGQGPQFIFQYYEEEERQRGNFPDRFSGHQFPNYSSELNVNALLLGDSALYLCASSRLGTDTQYFGPGTRLTVL.

The gene calls are TRBV14 and TRBJ1-2, with D uncertain. The V gene lost 6 bases and the J gene lost 8 bases, with 22 bases spanning the gap. The length of the CDR3 is 15 residues. The germline V gene encodes CDR1 SGHDN and CDR2 FVKESK. DNA of the CDR3: TGTGCCAGCAGTCGCGGACGGTGGGGTATGGGGGGCTACACCTTC. It is translated as CASSRGRWGMGGYTF.